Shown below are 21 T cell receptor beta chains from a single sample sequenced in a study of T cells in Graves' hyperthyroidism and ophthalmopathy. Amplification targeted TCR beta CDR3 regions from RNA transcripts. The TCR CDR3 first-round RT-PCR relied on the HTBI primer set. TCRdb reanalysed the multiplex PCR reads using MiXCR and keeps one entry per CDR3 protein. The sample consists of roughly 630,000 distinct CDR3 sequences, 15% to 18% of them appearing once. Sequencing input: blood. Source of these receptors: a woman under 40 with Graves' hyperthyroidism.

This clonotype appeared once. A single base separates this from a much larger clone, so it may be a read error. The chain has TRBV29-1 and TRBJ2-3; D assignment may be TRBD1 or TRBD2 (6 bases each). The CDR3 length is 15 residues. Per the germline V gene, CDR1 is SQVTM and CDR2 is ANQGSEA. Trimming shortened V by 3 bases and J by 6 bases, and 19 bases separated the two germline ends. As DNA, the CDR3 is TGCAGCGTTGACGTCTCCGGGGGCCCCGTCGATACGCAGTATTTT. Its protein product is CSVDVSGGPVDTQYF.

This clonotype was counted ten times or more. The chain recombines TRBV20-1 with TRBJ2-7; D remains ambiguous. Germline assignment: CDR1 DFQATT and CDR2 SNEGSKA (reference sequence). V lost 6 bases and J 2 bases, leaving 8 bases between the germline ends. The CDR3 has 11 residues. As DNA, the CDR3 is TGCAGTGCCCGGCAGACCTACGAGCAGTACTTC. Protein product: CSARQTYEQYF.

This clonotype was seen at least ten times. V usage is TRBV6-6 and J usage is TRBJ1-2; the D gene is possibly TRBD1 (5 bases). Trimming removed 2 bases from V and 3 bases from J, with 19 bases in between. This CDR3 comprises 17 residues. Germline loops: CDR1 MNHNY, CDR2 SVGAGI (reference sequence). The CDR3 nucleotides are TGTGCCAGCAGTTACCCCCAGGGCGCGAAGTCAGACTATGGCTACACCTTC. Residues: CASSYPQGAKSDYGYTF.

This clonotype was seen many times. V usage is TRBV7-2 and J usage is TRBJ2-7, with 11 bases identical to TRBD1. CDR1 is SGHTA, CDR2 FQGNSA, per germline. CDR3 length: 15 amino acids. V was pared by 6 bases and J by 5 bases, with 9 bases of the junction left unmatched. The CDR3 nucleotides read TGTGCCAGCAGGCATCCGGGACAGGGGGTTCACGAGCAGTACTTC. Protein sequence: CASRHPGQGVHEQYF.

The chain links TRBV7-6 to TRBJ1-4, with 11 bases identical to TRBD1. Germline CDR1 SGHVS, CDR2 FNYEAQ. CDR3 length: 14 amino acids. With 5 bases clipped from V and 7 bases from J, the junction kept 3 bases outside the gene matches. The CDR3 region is CASSQGQGAEKLFF. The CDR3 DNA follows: TGTGCCAGCAGCCAAGGACAGGGGGCTGAAAAACTGTTTTTT.

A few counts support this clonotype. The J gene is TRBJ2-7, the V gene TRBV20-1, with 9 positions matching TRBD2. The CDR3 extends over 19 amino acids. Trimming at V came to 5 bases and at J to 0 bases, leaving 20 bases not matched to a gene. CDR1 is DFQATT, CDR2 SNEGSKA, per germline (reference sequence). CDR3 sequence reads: CSAAPGFAGGRVSSYEQYF. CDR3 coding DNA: TGCAGTGCTGCCCCAGGATTCGCGGGAGGGAGGGTTAGCTCCTACGAGCAGTACTTC.

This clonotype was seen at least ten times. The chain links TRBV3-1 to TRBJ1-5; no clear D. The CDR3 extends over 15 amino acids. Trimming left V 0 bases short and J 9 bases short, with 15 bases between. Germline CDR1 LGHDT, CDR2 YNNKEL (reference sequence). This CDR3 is CASSQDGNPLGPQHF. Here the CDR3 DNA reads TGTGCCAGCAGCCAAGATGGAAACCCGCTCGGGCCCCAGCATTTT. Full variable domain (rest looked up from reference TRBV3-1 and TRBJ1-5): DTAVSQTPKYLVTQMGNDKSIKCEQNLGHDTMYWYKQDSKKFLKIMFSYNNKELIINETVPNRFSPKSPDKAHLNLHINSLELGDSAVYFCASSQDGNPLGPQHFGDGTRLSIL.

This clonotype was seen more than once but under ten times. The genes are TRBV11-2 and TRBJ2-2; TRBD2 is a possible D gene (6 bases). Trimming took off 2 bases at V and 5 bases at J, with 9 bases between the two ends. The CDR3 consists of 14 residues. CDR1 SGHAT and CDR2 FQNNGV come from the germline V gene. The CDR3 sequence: CASSLRETTGELFF. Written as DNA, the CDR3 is TGTGCCAGCAGCTTACGGGAGACAACCGGGGAGCTGTTTTTT.

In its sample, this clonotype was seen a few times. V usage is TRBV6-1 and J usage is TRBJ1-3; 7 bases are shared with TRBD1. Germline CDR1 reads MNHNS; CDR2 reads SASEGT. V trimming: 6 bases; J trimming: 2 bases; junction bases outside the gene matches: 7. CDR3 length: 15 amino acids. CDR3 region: CASSNSQGPGNTIYF. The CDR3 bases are TGTGCCAGCAGCAACTCACAGGGGCCTGGAAACACCATATATTTT.

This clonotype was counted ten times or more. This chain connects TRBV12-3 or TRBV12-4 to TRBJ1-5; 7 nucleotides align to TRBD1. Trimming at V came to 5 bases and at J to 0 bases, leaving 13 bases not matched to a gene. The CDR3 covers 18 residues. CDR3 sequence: CASSAGQTVGSSNQPQHF. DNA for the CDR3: TGTGCCAGCAGTGCGGGACAGACAGTAGGGAGTAGCAATCAGCCCCAGCATTTT.

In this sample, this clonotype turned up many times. The CDR3 nucleotides are TGCAGTGCTAGACTCAGCTCCTACAATGAGCAGTTCTTC. Its protein is CSARLSSYNEQFF. V gene TRBV20-1 combines with J gene TRBJ2-1; the D is unclear. The V gene lost 2 bases and the J gene lost 0 bases, with 5 bases spanning the gap. CDR3 length: 13 amino acids. Per germline, CDR1 DFQATT and CDR2 SNEGSKA (reference sequence).

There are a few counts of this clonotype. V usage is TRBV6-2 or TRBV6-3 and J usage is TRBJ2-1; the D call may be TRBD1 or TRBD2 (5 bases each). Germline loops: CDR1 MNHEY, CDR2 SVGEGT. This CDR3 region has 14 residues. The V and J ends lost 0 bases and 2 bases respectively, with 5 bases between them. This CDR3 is CASSYSGPYNEQFF. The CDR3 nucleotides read TGTGCCAGCAGTTACTCGGGACCCTACAATGAGCAGTTCTTC.

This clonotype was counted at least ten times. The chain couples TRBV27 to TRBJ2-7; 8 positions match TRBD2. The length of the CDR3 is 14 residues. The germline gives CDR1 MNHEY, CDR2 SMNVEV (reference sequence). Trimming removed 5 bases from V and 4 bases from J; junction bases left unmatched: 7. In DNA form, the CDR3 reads TGTGCCAGCAGTCCCGGGACTAGAGGTTACGAGCAGTACTTC. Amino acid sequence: CASSPGTRGYEQYF.

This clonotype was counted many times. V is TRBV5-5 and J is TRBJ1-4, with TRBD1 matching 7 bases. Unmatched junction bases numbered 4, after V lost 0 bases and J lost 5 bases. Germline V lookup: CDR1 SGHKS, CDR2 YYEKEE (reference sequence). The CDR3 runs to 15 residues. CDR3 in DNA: TGTGCCAGCAGCTTGGCCGGGACAGCGAATGAAAAACTGTTTTTT. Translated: CASSLAGTANEKLFF.

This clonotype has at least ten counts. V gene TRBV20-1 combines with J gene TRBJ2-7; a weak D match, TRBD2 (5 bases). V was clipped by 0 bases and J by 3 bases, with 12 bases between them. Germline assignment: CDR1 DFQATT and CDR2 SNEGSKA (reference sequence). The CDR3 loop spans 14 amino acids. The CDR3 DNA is TGCAGTGCTAGAGATCCTAACCGGGACTACGAGCAGTACTTC. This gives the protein CSARDPNRDYEQYF.

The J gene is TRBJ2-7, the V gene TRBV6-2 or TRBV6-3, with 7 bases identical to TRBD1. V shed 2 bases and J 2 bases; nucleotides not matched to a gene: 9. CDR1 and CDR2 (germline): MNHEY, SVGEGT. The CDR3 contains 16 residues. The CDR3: CASSYERGGFPYEQYF. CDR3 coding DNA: TGTGCCAGCAGTTACGAGAGAGGGGGCTTTCCCTACGAGCAGTACTTC.

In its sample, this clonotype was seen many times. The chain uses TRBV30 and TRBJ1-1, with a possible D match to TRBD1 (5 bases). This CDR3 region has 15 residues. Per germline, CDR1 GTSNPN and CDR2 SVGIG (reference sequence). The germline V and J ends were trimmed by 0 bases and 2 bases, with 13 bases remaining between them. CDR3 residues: CAWSVYGTANTEAFF. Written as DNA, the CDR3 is TGTGCCTGGAGTGTATACGGGACGGCTAACACTGAAGCTTTCTTT.

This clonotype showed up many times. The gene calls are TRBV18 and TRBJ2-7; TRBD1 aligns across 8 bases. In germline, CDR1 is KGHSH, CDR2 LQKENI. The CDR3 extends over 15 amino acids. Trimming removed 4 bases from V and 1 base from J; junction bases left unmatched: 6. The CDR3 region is CASSLSGQGSYEQYF. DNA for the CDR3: TGTGCCAGCTCACTATCCGGACAGGGTTCCTACGAGCAGTACTTC.

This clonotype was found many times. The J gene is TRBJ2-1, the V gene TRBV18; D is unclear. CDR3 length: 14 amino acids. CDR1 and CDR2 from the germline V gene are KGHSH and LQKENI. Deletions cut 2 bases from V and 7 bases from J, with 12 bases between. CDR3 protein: CASSPMNSQNEQFF. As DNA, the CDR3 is TGTGCCAGCTCACCAATGAACAGCCAGAATGAGCAGTTCTTC.

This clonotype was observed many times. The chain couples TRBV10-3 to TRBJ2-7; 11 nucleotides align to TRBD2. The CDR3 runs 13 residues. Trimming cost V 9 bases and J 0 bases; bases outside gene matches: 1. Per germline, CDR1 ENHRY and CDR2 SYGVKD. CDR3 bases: TGTGCCATTGGGACTAGCGGCTCCTACGAGCAGTACTTC. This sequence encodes CAIGTSGSYEQYF.

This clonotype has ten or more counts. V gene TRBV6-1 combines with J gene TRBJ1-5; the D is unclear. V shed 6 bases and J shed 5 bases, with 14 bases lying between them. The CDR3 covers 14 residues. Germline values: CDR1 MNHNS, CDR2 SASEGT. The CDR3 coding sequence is TGTGCCAGCAGGTTTCGGGAGGACGATCAGCCCCAGCATTTT. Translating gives CASRFREDDQPQHF.